This T cell receptor (beta chain) was retrieved from a study of blood T cell repertoires in COVID-19. For the study at large: Material from acute and convalescent COVID-19 was sourced from the United States, Italy and Spain. T cells, B-cell-depleted T cells, or PBMCs supplied cDNA or gDNA.

In the study's own analysis: Estimation of nucleated cell counts was performed using reference gene primer amplification. The table came from immunoSEQ multiplex PCR; TCRdb's copy has only in-frame clones and leaves some out. That table furnishes V, J and clone size, whereas the DNA furnished D and trimming. The table shows fewer than 110,000 clones, with approximately 89% occurring only once. In its sample, this clone was seen once. The CDR3 has 15 amino acids. V lost 2 bases to trimming and J lost 5 bases; unmatched junction nucleotides: 6. The germline V gene has CDR1 GTSNPN and CDR2 SVGIG (reference sequence).

The source is a woman aged 80 or older in a cohort sampled during active COVID-19. The sequenced material came from peripheral blood. The J gene is TRBJ2-5, the V gene TRBV30, with TRBD2 matching over 12 bases. CDR3 nucleotide sequence: TGTGCCTGGAGTTTACTAGCGGGGGGACCCGAGACCCAGTACTTC. Translating it yields CAWSLLAGGPETQYF. The full variable domain, completed using reference TRBV30 and TRBJ2-5, is SQTIHQWPATLVQPVGSPLSLECTVEGTSNPNLYWYRQAAGRGLQLLFYSVGIGQISSEVPQNLSASRPQDRQFILSSKKLLLSDSGFYLCAWSLLAGGPETQYFGPGTRLLVL.